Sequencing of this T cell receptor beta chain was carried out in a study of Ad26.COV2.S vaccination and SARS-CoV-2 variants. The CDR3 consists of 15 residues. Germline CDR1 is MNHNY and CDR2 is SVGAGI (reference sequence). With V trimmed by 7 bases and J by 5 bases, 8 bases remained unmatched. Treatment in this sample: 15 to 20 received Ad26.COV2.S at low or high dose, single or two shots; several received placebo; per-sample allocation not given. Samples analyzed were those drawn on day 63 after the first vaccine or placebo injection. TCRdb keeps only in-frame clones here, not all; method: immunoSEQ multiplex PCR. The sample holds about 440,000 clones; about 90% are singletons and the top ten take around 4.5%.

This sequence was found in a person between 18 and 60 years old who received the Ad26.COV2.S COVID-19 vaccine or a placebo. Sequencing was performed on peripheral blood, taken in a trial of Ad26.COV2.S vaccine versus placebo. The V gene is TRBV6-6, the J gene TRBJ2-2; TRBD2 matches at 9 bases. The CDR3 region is CASTKAGGRTGELFF. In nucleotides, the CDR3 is TGTGCCAGCACCAAAGCGGGAGGAAGGACCGGGGAGCTGTTTTTT.